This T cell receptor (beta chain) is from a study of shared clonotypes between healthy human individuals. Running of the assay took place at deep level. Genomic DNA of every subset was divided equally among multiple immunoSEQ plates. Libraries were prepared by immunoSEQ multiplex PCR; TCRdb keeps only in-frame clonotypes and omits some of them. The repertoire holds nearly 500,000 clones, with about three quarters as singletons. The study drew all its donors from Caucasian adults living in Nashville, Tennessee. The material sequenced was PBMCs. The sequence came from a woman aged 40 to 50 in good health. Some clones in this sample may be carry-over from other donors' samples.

This CDR3 is CASSSQGRGTEAFF. CDR3 in DNA: TGTGCCAGCAGTTCACAGGGTAGGGGAACTGAAGCTTTCTTT. This chain links TRBV6-1 with TRBJ1-1; weak D call: TRBD1 (6 bases). Germline lookup yields CDR1 MNHNS and CDR2 SASEGT. V dropped 5 bases and J dropped 5 bases, with 15 bases sitting between them. This CDR3 has 14 residues.